Each of the 8 T cell receptor beta chains below was sequenced from the same sample in a study of control samples from healthy donors and cancer patients. Sequenced by immunoSEQ multiplex PCR; TCRdb stores in-frame clones only, minus some. The top ten hold about 13% of the sample, which has 90,000 to 140,000 clones, roughly 80% seen once. The sample comprised blood. These receptors were collected from a woman aged 45 to 65 in good health.

This chain joins TRBV9 and TRBJ2-7; TRBD1 matches 9 bases. The CDR3 spans 15 residues. The junction had 8 bases not matched to a gene; V was cut back by 2 bases and J by 5 bases. CDR1 and CDR2 from the germline V gene are SGDLS and YYNGEE. The chain's CDR3 is CASSVGQGLVDEQYF. CDR3 nucleotides: TGTGCCAGCAGCGTGGGACAGGGTCTGGTAGACGAGCAGTACTTC.

V and J are TRBV7-2 and TRBJ1-1; 9 bases are a match to TRBD1. CDR1 SGHTA and CDR2 FQGNSA come from the germline V gene. V shed 4 bases and J 6 bases; nucleotides not matched to a gene: 12. The CDR3 loop spans 16 amino acids. CDR3 nucleotides: TGTGCCAGCAGCTGGAGAGGACAGGGGAAAAGCGCTGAAGCTTTCTTT. This encodes CASSWRGQGKSAEAFF.

The gene calls are TRBV28 and TRBJ2-4; the D gene could be TRBD1 or TRBD2 (5 bases each). This CDR3 region has 12 residues. The V gene lost 3 bases and the J gene lost 5 bases, with 5 bases spanning the gap. Germline lookup yields CDR1 MDHEN and CDR2 SYDVKM. The CDR3 region is CASSLGENIQYF. As DNA, the CDR3 is TGTGCCAGCAGTTTGGGGGAAAACATTCAGTACTTC.

The chain has TRBV5-1 and TRBJ1-4; possibly TRBD1 for D (5 bases). Germline CDR1 and CDR2: SGHRS and YFSETQ. The V gene lost 1 base and the J gene lost 2 bases, with 9 bases spanning the gap. The CDR3 has 15 amino acids. This CDR3 reads CASSLWGETNEKLFF. The CDR3 DNA reads as TGCGCCAGCAGCTTGTGGGGGGAGACTAATGAAAAACTGTTTTTT.

This chain links TRBV10-3 with TRBJ1-3; D may be TRBD1 (6 bases). Germline V gene sequence: CDR1 ENHRY, CDR2 SYGVKD. Trimming removed 3 bases at V and 2 bases at J, with 8 bases between. This CDR3 contains 14 residues. CDR3 bases: TGTGCCATCAGTGAAACAGGGACTGGAAACACCATATATTTT. Its translation is CAISETGTGNTIYF.

This clone was seen more than once but under ten times. The chain couples TRBV25-1 to TRBJ2-3; TRBD1 agrees at 8 bases. The V gene's germline CDR1 is MGHDK and CDR2 SYGVNS. The CDR3 runs to 15 residues. V was pared by 7 bases and J by 2 bases, with 8 bases of the junction left unmatched. CDR3: CASNQGQGATDTQYF. DNA for the CDR3: TGTGCCAGCAACCAGGGGCAGGGGGCCACAGATACGCAGTATTTT.

This chain connects TRBV27 to TRBJ1-5; D ambiguous. Trimming removed 4 bases at V and 5 bases at J, with 6 bases between. This CDR3 is 12 amino acids long. The germline CDR1 and CDR2 sequences are MNHEY and SMNVEV (reference sequence). In nucleotides, the CDR3 is TGTGCCAGCAGTTACCAGGATCAGCCCCAGCATTTT. Translating it yields CASSYQDQPQHF.

The chain recombines TRBV6-2 or TRBV6-3 with TRBJ2-2, with 8 bases fitting TRBD1. The CDR3 is 15 amino acids. Germline CDR1 reads MNHEY; CDR2 reads SVGEGT. J was trimmed by 3 bases and V by 5 bases; bases with no gene match: 5. The DNA of the CDR3 is TGTGCCAGCAGTCTATCCAGGGGGCACACCGGGGAGCTGTTTTTT. The encoded protein is CASSLSRGHTGELFF.